Listed below are T cell receptor beta chains from one sample, sequenced in a study of blood T cell repertoires in COVID-19. Sequencing was performed with immunoSEQ multiplex PCR; in TCRdb, only in-frame clones are kept and a portion is missing. The profile shows more than 200,000 clones, 87% of them singletons. Material for sequencing was peripheral blood. These receptors originate from a man aged 18 to 29 with active or convalescent COVID-19. Both conserved end residues are part of each CDR3. A D gene is named only where the DNA matches it firmly. Size tells how often a clone was seen (once, few, many) or the class of an expanded clone, and some rows leave it out.

clone size | J gene | V gene | D gene | CDR3 DNA | CDR3 protein
NA | TRBJ1-1 | TRBV12-3/TRBV12-4 | NA | TGTGCCAGCAGTTTACAGGGGCTCACTGAAGCTTTCTTT | CASSLQGLTEAFF
NA | TRBJ2-5 | TRBV25-1 | TRBD1 | TGTGCCAGCAGGACACAGGGGTCGCGGCCAGGGACCCAGTACTTC | CASRTQGSRPGTQYF
NA | TRBJ1-4 | TRBV5-1 | TRBD1 | TGCGCCAGCAGCTGGACGACAGGGGGGTATGATGAAAAACTGTTTTTT | CASSWTTGGYDEKLFF
NA | TRBJ2-1 | TRBV3-1/TRBV3-2 | TRBD2 | TGTGCCAGCAGCCAAGAGACTAGCGGAAACAATGAGCAGTTCTTC | CASSQETSGNNEQFF
NA | TRBJ1-5 | TRBV30 | NA | TGTGCCTGGGCCACAGGGATCAATCAGCCCCAGCATTTT | CAWATGINQPQHF
NA | TRBJ2-5 | TRBV24-1 | TRBD1 | TGTGCCACCAGTGATCCCCAGGGGGCTGGCGAGACCCAGTACTTC | CATSDPQGAGETQYF
few | TRBJ2-7 | TRBV30 | NA | TGTGCCTGGAGCCAGGGAGGCCACGAGCAGTACTTC | CAWSQGGHEQYF
NA | TRBJ1-2 | TRBV5-4 | NA | TGTGCCAGCAGCTTGAGACAGGCGGGGGGTAACTATGGCTACACCTTC | CASSLRQAGGNYGYTF
NA | TRBJ1-6 | TRBV6-5 | TRBD1 | TGTGCCAGCAGGAAGACAGGGGATAATTCACCCCTCCACTTT | CASRKTGDNSPLHF
NA | TRBJ2-1 | TRBV4-3 | NA | TGCGCCAGCAGCACCCACGCCATTCAACAAACTCCGGCTAGGAATGAGCAGTTCTTC | CASSTHAIQQTPARNEQFF
once | TRBJ2-5 | TRBV9 | NA | TGTGCCAGCAGCGTCAATAGCGGCCCCGGGGCCCAGTACTTC | CASSVNSGPGAQYF
NA | TRBJ2-3 | TRBV7-9 | TRBD2 | TGTGCCAGCAGCCGACAGGGGTCCAGACTAGCGGGAGGGCCCGTCCAGTATTTT | CASSRQGSRLAGGPVQYF
NA | TRBJ1-1 | TRBV19 | NA | TGTGCCAGTAGTTTCAATACAGGGAGAACTGAAGCTTTCTTT | CASSFNTGRTEAFF
NA | TRBJ2-1 | TRBV5-1 | NA | TGCGCCAGCAGCTTGGATGCGGATAGCTCCTACAATGAGCAGTTCTTC | CASSLDADSSYNEQFF
NA | TRBJ1-4 | TRBV18 | TRBD1 | TGTGCCAGCTCGAGGGACAGGGGTGAAGAAAAACTGTTTTTT | CASSRDRGEEKLFF
NA | TRBJ1-3 | TRBV4-3 | NA | TGCGCCAGCAGCCAAGGAGCGGTTCACTCTGGAAACACCATATATTTT | CASSQGAVHSGNTIYF
once | TRBJ2-1 | TRBV2 | NA | TGTGCCAGACAGGGAGCCTACAATGAGCAGTTCTTC | CARQGAYNEQFF
NA | TRBJ2-1 | TRBV24-1 | NA | TGTGCCACCAGTGGTCAATTGTACAATGAGCAGTTCTTC | CATSGQLYNEQFF
once | TRBJ2-2 | TRBV7-3 | NA | TGTGCCAGCAGCCCTTCCACCGGGGAGCTGTTTTTT | CASSPSTGELFF
once | TRBJ1-5 | TRBV6-5 | NA | TGTGCCAGCAGTTACTCGAAAGTACAGAATCAGCCCCAGCATTTT | CASSYSKVQNQPQHF
NA | TRBJ2-5 | TRBV7-8 | NA | TGTGCCAGCAGCTTGACAGGAGTTGGTCAAGAGACCCAGTACTTC | CASSLTGVGQETQYF
NA | TRBJ2-1 | TRBV7-8 | TRBD1 | TGTGCCAGCAGCCCAAAGGGTCGGACAGGAACCAATGAGCAGTTCTTC | CASSPKGRTGTNEQFF
once | TRBJ1-1 | TRBV27 | NA | TGTGCCAGCAGTTCCCTCGGGGTGGGAAACACTGAAGCTTTCTTT | CASSSLGVGNTEAFF
NA | TRBJ1-2 | TRBV27 | NA | TGTGCCAGCAGTTCTCACAGGGTTTCGGGTGGCTACACCTTC | CASSSHRVSGGYTF
NA | TRBJ2-1 | TRBV7-6 | NA | TGTGCCAGCAGCCGGGGGACCGACGGTGGGTACAATGAGCAGTTCTTC | CASSRGTDGGYNEQFF
NA | TRBJ1-4 | TRBV6-2/TRBV6-3 | TRBD1 | TGTGCCAGCAGTCCAACAGGACAGGGCTTGGATGAAAAACTGTTTTTT | CASSPTGQGLDEKLFF
NA | TRBJ2-5 | TRBV7-6 | TRBD2 | TGTGCCAGCAGCTTAGGACCGGGACTAGCGGGGATGAAAACCCAAGAGACCCAGTACTTC | CASSLGPGLAGMKTQETQYF
NA | TRBJ2-2 | TRBV27 | TRBD2 | TGTGCCAGCAGACATCGGGAGGGCCTTATCGTCGGGGAGCTGTTTTTT | CASRHREGLIVGELFF
NA | TRBJ2-2 | TRBV4-3 | TRBD2 | TGCGCCAGCAGCGATGCAGCCACTAGCGGGGGCGGCGGGGAGCTGTTTTTT | CASSDAATSGGGGELFF
NA | TRBJ2-3 | TRBV28 | TRBD2 | TGTGCCAGCAGTTTGACTAGCGGCTACACAGATACGCAGTATTTT | CASSLTSGYTDTQYF
NA | TRBJ2-3 | TRBV5-1 | NA | TGCGCCAGCGGGGGGGGGCAAAGCACAGATACGCAGTATTTT | CASGGGQSTDTQYF
NA | TRBJ2-2 | TRBV19 | TRBD2 | TGTGCCAGTAGAGGCAGGGCGGGAGGGCCGCACGGGGAGCTGTTTTTT | CASRGRAGGPHGELFF
NA | TRBJ2-7 | TRBV27 | TRBD2 | TGTGCCAGCAGTTTGGGTGGGAGGGCACCCGAGCAGTACTTC | CASSLGGRAPEQYF
NA | TRBJ2-1 | TRBV15 | TRBD2 | TGTGCCACCAGCATTCTAGCGGGAAAACTCAATGAGCAGTTCTTC | CATSILAGKLNEQFF
NA | TRBJ2-3 | TRBV7-2 | NA | TGTGCCAGCAGCTTAGCGCGGAGCAAGTCAGATACGCAGTATTTT | CASSLARSKSDTQYF
NA | TRBJ2-2 | TRBV12-3/TRBV12-4 | NA | TGTGCCAGCAGTTTCGACACCGGGGAGCTGTTTTTT | CASSFDTGELFF
NA | TRBJ2-1 | TRBV15 | TRBD2 | TGTGCCACCAGCAGAGATAAAGGGGGACTAGGTATACAGTTCTTC | CATSRDKGGLGIQFF
NA | TRBJ2-1 | TRBV24-1 | TRBD1 | TGTGCCACCAGTGATTTGTGGCCAGGGGGATACAATGAGCAGTTCTTC | CATSDLWPGGYNEQFF
NA | TRBJ2-3 | TRBV2 | TRBD2 | TGTGCCAGGAATCTAGCGGGGGCTGGGGCAGATACGCAGTATTTT | CARNLAGAGADTQYF
few | TRBJ1-2 | TRBV18 | NA | TGTGCCAGCTCACCCCCGGCGGGGGCGGGTGGCTACACCTTC | CASSPPAGAGGYTF
once | TRBJ2-1 | TRBV6-6 | TRBD2 | TGTGCCAGCAGTTACTATAGCGGGGGAGATTACAATGAGCAGTTCTTC | CASSYYSGGDYNEQFF
NA | TRBJ2-5 | TRBV6-5 | NA | TGTGCCAGCGCCTTCAATCCGGGACAAAAAGAGACCCAGTACTTC | CASAFNPGQKETQYF
once | TRBJ2-5 | TRBV5-6 | TRBD1 | TGTGCCAGCAGCATCACAGGGGAATCGAGGAAAGAGACCCAGTACTTC | CASSITGESRKETQYF
few | TRBJ1-2 | TRBV18 | TRBD1 | TGTGCCAGCTCACAACAGGGGGCGCAAGGCTACACCTTC | CASSQQGAQGYTF
NA | TRBJ2-2 | TRBV3-1/TRBV3-2 | NA | TGTGCCAGCAGCCAAGTGTATATGGGGGCGGTACGAACCGGGGAGCTGTTTTTT | CASSQVYMGAVRTGELFF
NA | TRBJ1-1 | TRBV7-9 | NA | TGTGCCAGCAGCCCTACAGGGCCCTCGGATACTGAAGCTTTCTTT | CASSPTGPSDTEAFF